This TCR beta chain appears in the sequencing data of a study of T-cell memory formation after mild COVID-19. Study summary: TCR clusters showed largely donor specificity. Findings and caveats of the study: Mainly CM and EM harbored the contracting CD4+ clones; mainly EMRA harbored the CD8+ ones. Clones shrinking from day 15 to 85 showed even CD4/CD8 mixes; later expanders tilted CD4+. Some SARS-CoV-2-responding clones were already detected in memory before infection.

From the 5' RACE reads, TCRdb called clonotypes with MiXCR, one entry per CDR3 protein. The table records about 250,000 distinct CDR3 sequences, approximately 19% of them present only once. Regarding this clonotype: The antigen remains unidentified.

The CDR3 totals 15 residues. V lost 1 base and J lost 2, with 11 bases in between. This chain uses TRBV12-3 or TRBV12-4 with TRBJ2-5; perhaps D is TRBD1 or TRBD2 (6 bases each). This receptor was taken from a young man who had mild COVID-19 (a few samples of this study predate the infection). Cell type and time point are not known. The sequenced sample consisted of PBMCs or a T cell subset sorted from them (not recorded which). The CDR3 sequence: CASSLEGGVQETQYF. DNA for the CDR3: TGTGCCAGCAGTTTAGAGGGGGGCGTTCAAGAGACCCAGTACTTC.